A single sample is the source of the 19 T cell receptor beta chains below, sequenced in a study of sequential checkpoint blockade in melanoma. Produced via immunoSEQ multiplex PCR; TCRdb's table is partial and in-frame only. The profile covers about 3,700 clones, with 22% appearing a single time and approximately 16% taken by the ten largest. Treatment of the sample: randomized to nivolumab then ipilimumab (arm A) or the reverse (arm B). Specimen: tumor tissue (inferred from file names), collected from a patient given nivolumab and ipilimumab in sequence. All receptors derive from a human donor with melanoma.

The CDR3 DNA is TGTGCCACATCGAATCAGGGGGCTTACACTGAAGCTTTCTTT. As protein: CATSNQGAYTEAFF. The chain couples TRBV15 to TRBJ1-1; TRBD1 matches at 8 bases. This CDR3 has 14 residues. V trimming: 9 bases; J trimming: 3 bases; junction bases outside the gene matches: 9. Germline V lookup: CDR1 LNHNV, CDR2 YYDKDF (reference sequence).

This clone was seen ten or more times. V gene TRBV11-3 combines with J gene TRBJ1-1; weak D call: TRBD1 (5 bases). V lost 5 bases and J 3 bases, leaving 16 bases between the germline ends. The CDR3 has 15 amino acids. The germline CDR1 and CDR2 sequences are SGHNT and YENEEA. CDR3 protein: CASSPSSGVHTEAFF. As DNA, the CDR3 is TGTGCCAGCAGCCCGAGCTCGGGGGTCCACACTGAAGCTTTCTTT.

The chain uses TRBV6-8 and TRBJ1-5; the match to TRBD1 covers 7 bases. V dropped 4 bases and J dropped 5; count of bases not matched to a gene: 2. CDR1 is MNHGY, CDR2 SAAAGT, per germline. The CDR3 runs to 13 residues. The DNA for the CDR3 is TGTGCCAGCAGTTCACAGGGGCATCAGCCCCAGCATTTT. This encodes CASSSQGHQPQHF.

In this sample, this clone turned up a few times. The chain joins TRBV6-8 to TRBJ2-7; either TRBD1 or TRBD2 may supply D (5 bases each). Trimming cost V 6 bases and J 9 bases, with 15 bases left between them. The CDR3 is made up of 12 amino acids. Per germline, CDR1 MNHGY and CDR2 SAAAGT. The CDR3 is CASRLSRAGQYF. The CDR3 DNA reads TGTGCCAGCAGGCTATCCAGGGCGGGGCAGTACTTC.

This CDR3 is CASSSREGQRTYEQYF. In DNA form, the CDR3 reads TGCGCCAGCAGCAGCAGGGAAGGACAGCGCACCTACGAGCAGTACTTC. This chain uses TRBV5-1 with TRBJ2-7, with D possibly matching TRBD1 (6 bases). CDR1 SGHRS and CDR2 YFSETQ come from the germline V gene. The CDR3 loop spans 16 amino acids. V dropped 4 bases and J dropped 2 bases, with 19 bases sitting between them.

Here the CDR3 DNA reads TGCGCCAGCAGCTTGATTTCGCCGGGGAACACTGAAGCTTTCTTT. Its protein is CASSLISPGNTEAFF. This rearrangement joins TRBV5-1 to TRBJ1-1; no clear D. The germline V gene encodes CDR1 SGHRS and CDR2 YFSETQ. The CDR3 totals 15 residues. The V and J ends lost 1 base and 1 base respectively, with 11 bases between them.

The gene calls are TRBV5-1 and TRBJ2-7, with 9 positions matching TRBD1. J was trimmed by 5 bases and V by 1 base; bases with no gene match: 7. The CDR3 spans 15 residues. Germline lookup yields CDR1 SGHRS and CDR2 YFSETQ. CDR3 coding DNA: TGCGCCAGCAGCTTGACGGGACAGGGTTACGACGAGCAGTACTTC. This sequence encodes CASSLTGQGYDEQYF.

By frequency in the sample, this clone is medium-sized. The chain joins TRBV9 to TRBJ2-3; TRBD2 is a possible D gene (6 bases). Germline CDR1 SGDLS, CDR2 YYNGEE. There are 15 residues in the CDR3. Trimming pared 0 bases from V and 2 bases from J, leaving 10 bases between. The CDR3 sequence is CASSVAASATDTQYF. The CDR3 coding sequence is TGTGCCAGCAGCGTAGCGGCTAGCGCCACAGATACGCAGTATTTT. The whole variable domain, filled in from reference TRBV9 and TRBJ2-3, reads DSGVTQTPKHLITATGQRVTLRCSPRSGDLSVYWYQQSLDQGLQFLIQYYNGEERAKGNILERFSAQQFPDLHSELNLSSLELGDSALYFCASSVAASATDTQYFGPGTRLTVL.

This chain uses TRBV9 with TRBJ2-7; TRBD1 or TRBD2 may be the D gene (6 bases each). Per the germline V gene, CDR1 is SGDLS and CDR2 is YYNGEE. Between the trimmed V and J ends, which lost 6 bases and 5 bases, there was a span of 18 bases. This CDR3 is 14 amino acids long. CDR3 sequence (DNA): TGTGCCAGCAATATATACAGGGAGGAAAACGAGCAGTACTTC. Protein product: CASNIYREENEQYF.

This chain uses TRBV10-3 with TRBJ2-7; 8 nucleotides align to TRBD1. CDR1 and CDR2 from the germline V gene are ENHRY and SYGVKD. After removal of 2 bases from V and 5 bases from J, the junction contained 11 bases not matched to a gene. The CDR3 loop spans 16 amino acids. The DNA of the CDR3 is TGTGCCATCAGTGAGACTCCTTCCGGGACAGGAGACGAGCAGTACTTC. Translation: CAISETPSGTGDEQYF.

At least ten counts were recorded for this clone. The rearrangement joins TRBV6-8 to TRBJ1-5, with 8 bases fitting TRBD1. The CDR3 sequence is 13 residues long. CDR1 is MNHGY, CDR2 SAAAGT, per germline. V lost 8 bases, J lost 3 bases, and 3 bases stayed unmatched. Here the CDR3 reads CASLTGVNQPQHF. As DNA, the CDR3 is TGTGCCAGCCTGACAGGGGTCAATCAGCCCCAGCATTTT.

V gene TRBV19 combines with J gene TRBJ1-4, with 11 bases aligning to TRBD1. CDR1 LNHDA and CDR2 SQIVND come from the germline V gene (reference sequence). Unmatched junction bases numbered 6, after V lost 4 bases and J lost 8 bases. The CDR3 has 15 amino acids. The CDR3 sequence is CASSTPGQGEEKLFF. For the CDR3, the DNA is TGTGCCAGTAGTACTCCGGGACAGGGGGAAGAAAAACTGTTTTTT.

The chain employs TRBV5-1 and TRBJ1-5; 9 bases match TRBD1. Germline CDR1 is SGHRS and CDR2 is YFSETQ. This CDR3 comprises 15 residues. With V trimmed by 1 base and J by 1 base, 0 bases remained unmatched. CDR3 coding DNA: TGCGCCAGCAGCTTGACAGGGGGCAGCAATCAGCCCCAGCATTTT. The encoded protein is CASSLTGGSNQPQHF.

This clone was picked up one time. This chain connects TRBV29-1 to TRBJ1-1; tentative D call: TRBD1 (6 bases). This CDR3 region has 13 residues. The V end was cut by 8 bases, the J end by 4 bases, with 17 bases between. Germline V gene sequence: CDR1 SQVTM, CDR2 ANQGSEA. In DNA form, the CDR3 reads TGCAGCCACCTAGGGGGGTTCGGCACTGAAGCTTTCTTT. Protein: CSHLGGFGTEAFF.

This clone appeared once. The chain is built from TRBV19 and TRBJ1-2, with 7 nucleotides matching TRBD1. This CDR3 is built from 16 residues. The germline V gene encodes CDR1 LNHDA and CDR2 SQIVND (reference sequence). V shed 5 bases and J 1 base; nucleotides not matched to a gene: 10. DNA of the CDR3: TGTGCCAGTAGTGCACGGTACAGGGGAGATAACTATGGCTACACCTTC. Translation gives CASSARYRGDNYGYTF.

This clone was picked up many times. This CDR3 is CASSLFGGRTSYEQYF. DNA of the CDR3: TGTGCCAGCAGCTTATTTGGCGGGAGAACCTCCTACGAGCAGTACTTC. This sequence joins TRBV11-3 and TRBJ2-7, with 7 bases matching TRBD2. Germline-derived CDR1 and CDR2 are SGHNT and YENEEA. The CDR3 extends over 16 amino acids. The trim removed 2 bases at V and 0 bases at J, leaving 7 bases unmatched.

This clone was recorded at least ten times. This rearrangement joins TRBV11-3 to TRBJ2-3, with D tentatively TRBD2 (5 bases). Looked up from germline, CDR1 is SGHNT and CDR2 is YENEEA. Trimming shortened V by 2 bases and J by 0 bases, and 9 bases separated the two germline ends. The CDR3 contains 15 residues. The CDR3 nucleotides are TGTGCCAGCAGCTTACGCCCGGGGAGCACAGATACGCAGTATTTT. This gives the protein CASSLRPGSTDTQYF.

The chain recombines TRBV11-3 with TRBJ1-5; no reliable D call. The CDR3 consists of 14 residues. V dropped 2 bases and J dropped 5 bases, with 10 bases sitting between them. From germline, CDR1 is SGHNT and CDR2 YENEEA. CDR3 in amino acids: CASSLQRGDQPQHF. In DNA form, the CDR3 reads TGTGCCAGCAGCTTACAACGGGGAGATCAGCCCCAGCATTTT.

This clone came up a few times. V usage is TRBV10-3 and J usage is TRBJ2-3; D not certain. The CDR3 is 13 residues long. Trimming removed 2 bases at V and 3 bases at J, with 6 bases between. The V gene's germline CDR1 is ENHRY and CDR2 SYGVKD. The CDR3 sequence: CAISERRTDTQYF. CDR3 nucleotides: TGTGCCATCAGTGAGAGGCGTACAGATACGCAGTATTTT.